This entry lists 8 T cell receptor beta chains sequenced from one sample in a study of cytomegalovirus exposure and HLA in healthy donors. This PCR relied on a set of 60 Vbeta primers and 13 Jbeta primers. The method was immunoSEQ multiplex PCR; TCRdb's version includes in-frame clones alone and lacks a portion of them. The sample has tens of thousands of clones, roughly 80% seen once. The material sequenced was PBMCs. The receptors shown here come from a woman aged 30 to 39 in good health and CMV-seronegative.

This clone has a handful of counts. This chain links TRBV29-1 with TRBJ2-1; the match to TRBD1 covers 8 bases. V was clipped by 0 bases and J by 3 bases; unmatched bases: 7. The CDR3 extends over 16 amino acids. Germline values: CDR1 SQVTM, CDR2 ANQGSEA. The CDR3 loop reads CSVEDTLDRGYNEQFF. Written as DNA, the CDR3 is TGCAGCGTTGAAGATACCCTCGACAGGGGCTACAATGAGCAGTTCTTC.

The chain links TRBV5-5 to TRBJ2-2; 13 positions match TRBD2. With 3 bases clipped from V and 8 bases from J, the junction kept 4 bases outside the gene matches. Germline CDR1 SGHKS, CDR2 YYEKEE (reference sequence). The CDR3 length is 15 residues. CDR3 region: CASSWTSGGPGELFF. The CDR3 bases are TGTGCCAGCAGCTGGACTAGCGGGGGTCCAGGGGAGCTGTTTTTT.

This chain joins TRBV14 and TRBJ2-5; TRBD2 matches at 11 bases. The CDR3 contains 19 residues. Unmatched junction bases numbered 18, after V lost 4 bases and J lost 5 bases. Looked up from germline, CDR1 is SGHDN and CDR2 is FVKESK. CDR3 sequence: CASSLGLAGGGRNEETQYF. CDR3 nucleotides: TGTGCCAGCAGCCTGGGGCTAGCGGGAGGAGGTCGGAATGAGGAGACCCAGTACTTC. Supplemented by reference TRBV14 and TRBJ2-5, the full variable domain reads EAGVTQFPSHSVIEKGQTVTLRCDPISGHDNLYWYRRVMGKEIKFLLHFVKESKQDESGMPNNRFLAERTGGTYSTLKVQPAELEDSGVYFCASSLGLAGGGRNEETQYFGPGTRLLVL.

V gene TRBV5-1 combines with J gene TRBJ1-4; the match to TRBD1 covers 10 bases. From germline, CDR1 is SGHRS and CDR2 YFSETQ. The CDR3 runs to 16 residues. The trim removed 4 bases at V and 6 bases at J, leaving 9 bases unmatched. This CDR3 is CASSPGTGVVDEKLFF. The CDR3 bases are TGCGCCAGCAGCCCGGGGACAGGGGTTGTGGATGAAAAACTGTTTTTT.

V usage is TRBV5-1 and J usage is TRBJ2-7; 12 bases map to TRBD2. Germline V gives CDR1 SGHRS, CDR2 YFSETQ. The CDR3 covers 15 residues. J lost 3 bases, V lost 5 bases, and 6 bases had no gene match. The CDR3 spells CASSYGLAGSYEQYF. The CDR3 bases are TGCGCCAGCAGTTATGGACTAGCGGGAAGCTACGAGCAGTACTTC.

The V and J genes are TRBV5-1 and TRBJ2-3, with unresolved D. This CDR3 is built from 15 residues. Germline loops: CDR1 SGHRS, CDR2 YFSETQ. V lost 3 bases and J lost 0, with 11 bases in between. The CDR3 sequence is CASSSSLSSTDTQYF. Written as DNA, the CDR3 is TGCGCCAGCAGCTCCTCCCTCAGTAGCACAGATACGCAGTATTTT.

This sequence joins TRBV27 and TRBJ2-1; D possibly corresponds to TRBD1 (5 bases). The CDR3 is 15 residues long. Trimming removed 7 bases at V and 4 bases at J, with 17 bases between. Germline V CDR1 and CDR2: MNHEY, SMNVEV (reference sequence). CDR3 amino acids: CASNPVQGGYNEQFF. CDR3 sequence (DNA): TGTGCCAGCAACCCCGTTCAGGGCGGATACAATGAGCAGTTCTTC.

The J gene is TRBJ1-1, the V gene TRBV19, with TRBD1 matching over 7 bases. Trimming cost V 7 bases and J 6 bases; bases outside gene matches: 8. The CDR3 runs to 13 residues. The germline gives CDR1 LNHDA, CDR2 SQIVND (reference sequence). The CDR3, as DNA: TGTGCCAGTACCCTTGACAGGGACGCTGAAGCTTTCTTT. Residues: CASTLDRDAEAFF.